A few counts support the clone carrying this TCR beta chain. Its target is not known. The record originates from a study of cytomegalovirus exposure and HLA in healthy donors. Study-wide findings and caveats: Researchers reported that a few CMV-associated chains were confirmed in vitro as CMV antigen-specific.

Sequencing used immunoSEQ multiplex PCR; TCRdb keeps in-frame clones, though not all of them. There are over 110,000 clones in the sample; 70% to 90% occur only once, and 8.7% lies in the top ten. The sequencing sample was made of PBMCs. The origin of this receptor is a man aged 18-30 years in good health and CMV-seropositive.

The CDR3: CASSPGDRNSYEQYF. CDR3 coding DNA: TGCGCCAGCAGCCCGGGGGACAGAAACTCCTACGAGCAGTACTTC. The V call is TRBV5-1, the J call TRBJ2-7; the D gene is possibly TRBD1 (7 bases). CDR1 is SGHRS and CDR2 is YFSETQ in the germline V gene. This CDR3 is 15 amino acids long. V was trimmed by 4 bases and J by 0 bases, leaving 14 bases between them.